The source of this TCR beta chain is a study of control samples from healthy donors and cancer patients. Clones were sequenced by immunoSEQ multiplex PCR, and TCRdb holds only the in-frame ones, with some missing. The table shows about 130,000 clones, with about nine tenths occurring only once. The V end was cut by 4 bases, the J end by 7 bases, with 12 bases between. Germline CDR1 is MGHRA and CDR2 is YSYEKL. CDR3 length: 13 residues. Sequencing used blood. V is TRBV4-1 and J is TRBJ2-3, with D possibly TRBD2 on 6 matching bases. The TCR was taken from a man between 40 and 49 years old in good health. Here the CDR3 DNA reads TGCGCCAGCAGCCTTACGGGGGAGAATACGCAGTATTTT. Amino acids: CASSLTGENTQYF.